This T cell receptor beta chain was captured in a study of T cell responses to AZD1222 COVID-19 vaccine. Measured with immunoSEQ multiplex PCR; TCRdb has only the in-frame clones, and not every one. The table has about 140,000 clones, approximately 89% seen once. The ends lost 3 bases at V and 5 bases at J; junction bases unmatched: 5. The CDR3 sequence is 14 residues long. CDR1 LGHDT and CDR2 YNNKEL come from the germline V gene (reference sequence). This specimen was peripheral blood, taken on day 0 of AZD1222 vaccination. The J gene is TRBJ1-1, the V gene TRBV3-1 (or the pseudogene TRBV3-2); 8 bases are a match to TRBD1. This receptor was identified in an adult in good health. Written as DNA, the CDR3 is TGTGCCAGCAGCCATAGACAGGGGAGGACTGAAGCTTTCTTT. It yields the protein CASSHRQGRTEAFF.